These 32 T cell receptor beta chains share one sample of origin, sequenced in a study of cytomegalovirus exposure and HLA in healthy donors. Vbeta (60) and Jbeta (13) primers were used in the PCR. The protocol was immunoSEQ multiplex PCR, while the TCRdb copy is restricted to in-frame clones and leaves out a portion. The sample yields 150,000 or so clones, roughly 79% seen once. The source material was PBMCs. The source is a middle-aged woman in good health and CMV-seronegative.

This sequence joins TRBV2 and TRBJ1-2; D is uncertain. V was pared by 3 bases and J by 1 base, with 6 bases between. The CDR3 covers 13 residues. Germline CDR1 is SNHLY and CDR2 is FYNNEI. The CDR3 sequence is CASSDEVNYGYTF. The DNA of the CDR3 is TGTGCCAGCAGTGACGAGGTTAACTATGGCTACACCTTC. The entire variable domain, with the rest obtained from reference TRBV2 and TRBJ1-2, is as follows: EPEVTQTPSHQVTQMGQEVILRCVPISNHLYFYWYRQILGQKVEFLVSFYNNEISEKSEIFDDQFSVERPDGSNFTLKIRSTKLEDSAMYFCASSDEVNYGYTFGSGTRLTVV.

CDR3 sequence: CASSRTGEGSLWANVLTF. CDR3 DNA: TGCGCCAGCAGTAGGACAGGGGAGGGTTCGCTCTGGGCCAACGTCCTGACTTTC. The gene calls are TRBV5-1 and TRBJ2-6; TRBD1 matches at 9 bases. The germline gives CDR1 SGHRS, CDR2 YFSETQ. The CDR3 totals 18 residues. V lost 5 bases, J lost 5 bases, and 14 bases stayed unmatched.

V usage is TRBV9 and J usage is TRBJ2-5, with TRBD1 matching 9 bases. From germline, CDR1 is SGDLS and CDR2 YYNGEE. The CDR3 loop spans 15 amino acids. Unmatched junction bases numbered 8, after V lost 3 bases and J lost 5 bases. Written as DNA, the CDR3 is TGTGCCAGCAGCGCCCAACAGGGGGCAGGGGAGACCCAGTACTTC. Its protein product is CASSAQQGAGETQYF.

The DNA for the CDR3 is TGTGCCAGCAGGTGGCTAGCGGGAGTCCCCGAGCAGTACTTC. This codes for CASRWLAGVPEQYF. V is TRBV28 and J is TRBJ2-7, with TRBD2 identical over 10 bases. The V gene end was trimmed by 6 bases and the J gene end by 6 bases; junction bases not matched to a gene: 8. This CDR3 is 14 amino acids long. Germline V gene data show CDR1 as MDHEN and CDR2 as SYDVKM.

This chain links TRBV30 with TRBJ2-1, with 12 bases identical to TRBD2. The CDR3 is made up of 14 amino acids. CDR1 is GTSNPN, CDR2 SVGIG, per germline (reference sequence). Unmatched junction bases numbered 7, after V lost 5 bases and J lost 8 bases. CDR3 protein: CAWRLAGGDHEQFF. Here the CDR3 DNA reads TGTGCCTGGCGGCTAGCGGGAGGGGACCATGAGCAGTTCTTC.

In its sample, this clone was seen a few times. The J gene is TRBJ1-1, the V gene TRBV5-1, with D unclear. This CDR3 is built from 14 residues. Germline CDR1 SGHRS, CDR2 YFSETQ. V was cut by 4 bases and J by 1 base, with 11 bases left in between. CDR3 protein: CASSQMPENTEAFF. The DNA for the CDR3 is TGCGCCAGCAGCCAGATGCCAGAGAACACTGAAGCTTTCTTT.

This rearrangement joins TRBV7-9 to TRBJ1-2; TRBD1 aligns across 7 bases. This CDR3 has 14 residues. Germline V gene sequence: CDR1 SEHNR, CDR2 FQNEAQ (reference sequence). V was pared by 5 bases and J by 4 bases, with 7 bases of the junction left unmatched. CDR3 residues: CASSRQGGPYGYTF. CDR3 coding DNA: TGTGCCAGCAGCCGCCAGGGGGGCCCCTATGGCTACACCTTC. Full variable domain (remainder filled in from reference TRBV7-9 and TRBJ1-2): DTGVSQNPRHKITKRGQNVTFRCDPISEHNRLYWYRQTLGQGPEFLTYFQNEAQLEKSRLLSDRFSAERPKGSFSTLEIQRTEQGDSAMYLCASSRQGGPYGYTFGSGTRLTVV.

The V gene is TRBV6-4, the J gene TRBJ2-1, with a weak D call TRBD2 (6 bases). Per the germline V gene, CDR1 is MRHNA and CDR2 is SNTAGT. There are 16 residues in the CDR3. The V end was cut by 0 bases, the J end by 5 bases, with 14 bases between. The CDR3 region is CASSDSSGARDNEQFF. CDR3 nucleotide sequence: TGTGCCAGCAGTGACTCTAGCGGAGCCAGGGACAATGAGCAGTTCTTC.

The V call is TRBV30, the J call TRBJ1-4, with 8 bases matching TRBD1. Germline-derived CDR1 and CDR2 are GTSNPN and SVGIG (reference sequence). Trimming at V came to 0 bases and at J to 8 bases, leaving 5 bases not matched to a gene. The CDR3 has 14 amino acids. The chain's CDR3 is CAWSVGGTGEKLFF. In nucleotides, the CDR3 is TGTGCCTGGAGTGTAGGCGGGACAGGCGAAAAACTGTTTTTT. Full variable domain (rest looked up from reference TRBV30 and TRBJ1-4): SQTIHQWPATLVQPVGSPLSLECTVEGTSNPNLYWYRQAAGRGLQLLFYSVGIGQISSEVPQNLSASRPQDRQFILSSKKLLLSDSGFYLCAWSVGGTGEKLFFGSGTQLSVL.

The rearrangement links TRBV6-4 to TRBJ2-1, with 7 bases that match TRBD2. Per the germline V gene, CDR1 is MRHNA and CDR2 is SNTAGT. Germline trimming cut 6 bases from V and 6 bases from J; bases unmatched to any gene: 17. There are 17 residues in the CDR3. This CDR3 reads CASSPGRGLAEFNEQFF. CDR3 in DNA: TGTGCCAGCAGCCCCGGAAGGGGCCTAGCGGAATTCAATGAGCAGTTCTTC.

The sample holds a few counts of this clone. This chain connects TRBV6-1 to TRBJ1-5, with D unclear. Trimming cost V 7 bases and J 4 bases, with 11 bases left between them. CDR3 length equals 13 residues. The germline V gene has CDR1 MNHNS and CDR2 SASEGT. The CDR3 protein is CASKAPPNQPQHF. CDR3 DNA sequence: TGTGCCAGCAAAGCACCTCCGAATCAGCCCCAGCATTTT.

The rearrangement links TRBV6-1 to TRBJ1-5; a weak D match, TRBD1 (5 bases). V lost 6 bases and J lost 4, with 13 bases in between. The CDR3 covers 14 residues. Per the germline V gene, CDR1 is MNHNS and CDR2 is SASEGT. Here the CDR3 DNA reads TGTGCCAGCAGGGGGGAGGCAATGAATCAGCCCCAGCATTTT. It translates to CASRGEAMNQPQHF.

This chain links TRBV30 with TRBJ2-1; D perhaps matches TRBD1 (5 bases). The CDR3 runs 13 residues. The germline V gene encodes CDR1 GTSNPN and CDR2 SVGIG (reference sequence). The V end lost 3 bases, the J end lost 8 bases, and 14 bases lay between the germline ends. CDR3 nucleotides: TGTGCCTGGAGGGCCCCAGGGATCGATGAGCAGTTCTTC. It is translated as CAWRAPGIDEQFF.

The chain combines TRBV27 with TRBJ2-5; TRBD2 matches 15 bases. Germline CDR1 MNHEY, CDR2 SMNVEV (reference sequence). This CDR3 has 18 amino acids. The J segment lost 4 bases and the V segment lost 6 bases, leaving 12 bases of the junction unmatched. CDR3 DNA: TGTGCCAGCAGCCGGACTAGCGGGAGGGCCGGAGTGGGAGAGACCCAGTACTTC. This translates into CASSRTSGRAGVGETQYF.

V gene TRBV28 combines with J gene TRBJ1-1, with D uncertain. There are 13 residues in the CDR3. V lost 6 bases and J 0 bases, leaving 8 bases between the germline ends. Germline V gene sequence: CDR1 MDHEN, CDR2 SYDVKM. The CDR3, as DNA: TGTGCCAGCAGCTTAACGGTGAACACTGAAGCTTTCTTT. It is translated as CASSLTVNTEAFF.

The chain carries TRBV5-4 and TRBJ1-2, with D tentatively TRBD1 (5 bases). V was trimmed by 3 bases and J by 11 bases, leaving 23 bases between them. The CDR3 has 15 residues. The germline CDR1 and CDR2 sequences are SGHNT and YYREEE (reference sequence). The CDR3 loop is CASSSNAGTVLGYTF. The CDR3 bases are TGTGCCAGCAGCTCCAACGCCGGGACTGTCCTAGGATACACCTTC.

This clone came up once. The rearrangement joins TRBV28 to TRBJ1-1; the match to TRBD1 covers 7 bases. Germline V lookup: CDR1 MDHEN, CDR2 SYDVKM. V lost 9 bases and J lost 1; bases outside the gene matches: 11. The CDR3 is 15 residues long. The DNA of the CDR3 is TGTGCCAGTAAGACAGGGTGGCCCTCGAACACTGAAGCTTTCTTT. Translated, it gives CASKTGWPSNTEAFF.

This clone was detected only a few times. The chain employs TRBV5-1 and TRBJ2-5, with TRBD1 identical over 9 bases. The end of the DNA fits TRBJ2-7 better, so the J call may be wrong. This CDR3 has 16 amino acids. The germline gives CDR1 SGHRS, CDR2 YFSETQ. CDR3 sequence reads: CASSSITGGSAYEQYF. Here the CDR3 DNA reads TGCGCCAGCAGCTCGATAACAGGGGGCTCCGCCTACGAGCAGTACTTC.

The J gene is TRBJ1-2, the V gene TRBV11-2, with 8 bases lining up with TRBD1. V was pared by 1 base and J by 6 bases, with 4 bases of the junction left unmatched. The CDR3 runs 14 residues. Germline V gene lookup returns CDR1 SGHAT and CDR2 FQNNGV. CDR3: CASSLGDRNDGYTF. CDR3 DNA sequence: TGTGCCAGCAGCTTAGGGGACAGGAACGATGGCTACACCTTC.

The chain links TRBV19 to TRBJ1-4, with TRBD1 identical over 9 bases. Trimming took 5 bases from V and 7 from J; bases not matched to a gene: 5. Looked up from germline, CDR1 is LNHDA and CDR2 is SQIVND (reference sequence). This CDR3 comprises 14 residues. CDR3 coding DNA: TGTGCCAGTAGTTCTACAGGGGGCGGTGAAAAACTGTTTTTT. Amino acids: CASSSTGGGEKLFF.

The chain combines TRBV30 with TRBJ2-5; 7 bases match TRBD1. CDR1 and CDR2 (germline): GTSNPN, SVGIG (reference sequence). CDR3 length: 13 amino acids. The J segment lost 4 bases and the V segment lost 7 bases, leaving 9 bases of the junction unmatched. The CDR3 is CASSTGQRETQYF. CDR3 bases: TGTGCCTCCAGCACGGGACAGCGAGAGACCCAGTACTTC. The full variable domain, rest sourced from reference TRBV30 and TRBJ2-5, is SQTIHQWPATLVQPVGSPLSLECTVEGTSNPNLYWYRQAAGRGLQLLFYSVGIGQISSEVPQNLSASRPQDRQFILSSKKLLLSDSGFYLCASSTGQRETQYFGPGTRLLVL.

V is TRBV2 and J is TRBJ1-5; D is possibly TRBD1 (6 bases). Trimming removed 2 bases from V and 4 bases from J, with 18 bases in between. The CDR3 contains 17 residues. Germline lookup yields CDR1 SNHLY and CDR2 FYNNEI. The CDR3 bases are TGTGCCAGCAGTGAACTTGGGGGCGCCGCTTGGAATCAGCCCCAGCATTTT. Translated, it gives CASSELGGAAWNQPQHF.

This clone was counted only a few times. The rearrangement joins TRBV9 to TRBJ2-2; 7 positions match TRBD2. There are 17 residues in the CDR3. Germline V CDR1 and CDR2: SGDLS, YYNGEE. Trimming removed 4 bases from V and 1 base from J; junction bases left unmatched: 10. CDR3 nucleotide sequence: TGTGCCAGCAGCCCCCAAGCGGGACCCATGAACACCGGGGAGCTGTTTTTT. Its translation: CASSPQAGPMNTGELFF.

Remarks on this clone: The junction shows a germline mismatch at one end, possibly a read error. This chain joins TRBV27 and TRBJ2-1, with D perhaps TRBD2 (6 bases). CDR3 length: 13 residues. The V gene's germline CDR1 is MNHEY and CDR2 SMNVEV (reference sequence). CDR3 nucleotide sequence: TGTGCCAGCCGCCGGGACTCCTCCAATGAGCAGTTCTTC. Translated, it gives CASRRDSSNEQFF.

The CDR3 protein is CASSLDRTGYGYTF. The CDR3 DNA reads as TGTGCCAGCAGTCTGGATCGGACAGGGTATGGCTACACCTTC. The chain links TRBV6-5 to TRBJ1-2, with TRBD1 identical over 8 bases. The germline gives CDR1 MNHEY, CDR2 SVGAGI. CDR3 size: 14 residues. After removal of 5 bases from V and 5 bases from J, the junction contained 7 bases not matched to a gene.

The rearrangement links TRBV30 to TRBJ1-2, with no clear D. V was trimmed by 5 bases and J by 2 bases, leaving 9 bases between them. From germline, CDR1 is GTSNPN and CDR2 SVGIG (reference sequence). This CDR3 spans 12 amino acids. The CDR3 region has the DNA TGTGCCTGGGAGGGATTAAACTATGGCTACACCTTC. Its protein product is CAWEGLNYGYTF.

The chain combines TRBV13 with TRBJ1-1, with D perhaps TRBD1 (6 bases). The CDR3 runs 15 residues. V gave up 5 bases and J gave up 6 bases, with 19 bases separating them. Germline V gene sequence: CDR1 PRHDT, CDR2 FYEKMQ (reference sequence). The CDR3 nucleotides are TGTGCCAGCAGCCGCCAGGGGTGGGTAGGTGCTGAAGCTTTCTTT. Amino acids: CASSRQGWVGAEAFF.

The V gene is TRBV6-6, the J gene TRBJ1-4; D uncertain. The V end lost 5 bases, the J end lost 3 bases, and 16 bases lay between the germline ends. This CDR3 is built from 16 residues. The germline CDR1 and CDR2 sequences are MNHNY and SVGAGI (reference sequence). The CDR3 nucleotides read TGTGCCAGCAGTCAACGGTTAGCGGGTCCTAATGAAAAACTGTTTTTT. Its translation is CASSQRLAGPNEKLFF.

This clone appeared a single time. The rearrangement links TRBV7-2 to TRBJ2-2; D not resolved. The CDR3 sequence is 13 residues long. CDR1 SGHTA and CDR2 FQGNSA come from the germline V gene. Deletions cut 5 bases from V and 6 bases from J, with 10 bases between. The CDR3 DNA reads TGTGCCAGCAGCGTCCGCAGCGCCGGGGAGCTGTTTTTT. Its translation is CASSVRSAGELFF. The full variable domain, rest sourced from reference TRBV7-2 and TRBJ2-2, is GAGVSQSPSNKVTEKGKDVELRCDPISGHTALYWYRQSLGQGLEFLIYFQGNSAPDKSGLPSDRFSAERTGGSVSTLTIQRTQQEDSAVYLCASSVRSAGELFFGEGSRLTVL.

V is TRBV7-2 and J is TRBJ1-2; D is perhaps TRBD1 (6 bases). Per the germline V gene, CDR1 is SGHTA and CDR2 is FQGNSA. The CDR3 covers 16 residues. V was pared by 3 bases and J by 6 bases, with 20 bases between. CDR3 nucleotide sequence: TGTGCCAGCAGCTTCCGACAGGCAACTCTAGGAAATGGCTACACCTTC. Its translation: CASSFRQATLGNGYTF.

A few counts support this clone. The gene calls are TRBV14 and TRBJ1-1; 7 nucleotides agree with TRBD1. V shed 5 bases, J shed 1 base, and the junction held 7 bases outside the gene matches. In germline, CDR1 is SGHDN, CDR2 FVKESK. The CDR3 covers 15 residues. The CDR3 spells CASSSGGKGNTEAFF. The CDR3 DNA is TGTGCCAGCAGCTCAGGGGGGAAGGGGAACACTGAAGCTTTCTTT.

The chain employs TRBV19 and TRBJ2-1; no clear D. The germline V gene encodes CDR1 LNHDA and CDR2 SQIVND (reference sequence). V was shortened by 8 bases and J by 1 base, with 9 bases between the two germline ends. The length of the CDR3 is 13 residues. CDR3 bases: TGTGCCAGTCTAAGGAGATCCTACAATGAGCAGTTCTTC. Translated: CASLRRSYNEQFF.